A single sample is the source of the 16 T cell receptor beta chains below, sequenced in a study of blood T cells in healthy people across ages (dated by TCRdb to between 2014 and 2016). Receptors were amplified or captured by 5' RACE. The reads were generated on an Illumina HiSeq 2500. A second PCR of about 6 to 11 cycles was run with a J-beta primer mix and a sample-barcoded 5' primer. TCRdb's own reprocessing of the public reads used fastp at Q25 and MiXCR and kept productive beta chains. Rows with a matching CDR3 protein are joined into one entry that keeps the most common DNA and genes. This sample is represented by roughly 800,000 distinct CDR3 sequences; 58% of them were singletons. Of the sample, roughly 22% is held by the ten largest clones. The sample consisted of blood. Every receptor here comes from a man aged 25-45 years in good health.

Turning to this clonotype: Germline is not matched at one junction end, which may reflect a read error. The J gene is TRBJ2-5, the V gene TRBV5-1; 7 bases fit TRBD1. Germline CDR1 and CDR2: SGHRS and YFSETQ. The CDR3 has 14 residues. CDR3 nucleotide sequence: TGCGCCGGCAGCTTGGTCACAGGGGAAGAGACCCAGTACTTC. This sequence encodes CAGSLVTGEETQYF.

This clonotype was observed a handful of times. The chain recombines TRBV29-1 with TRBJ1-2; 8 positions match TRBD1. J lost 2 bases, V lost 6 bases, and 5 bases had no gene match. The CDR3 runs to 13 residues. CDR1 and CDR2 (germline): SQVTM, ANQGSEA. The CDR3 region is CSVPGQANYGYTF. CDR3 in DNA: TGCAGCGTCCCGGGACAGGCCAACTATGGCTACACCTTC. Using reference TRBV29-1 and TRBJ1-2 for the parts outside the CDR3, the full variable domain is SAVISQKPSRDICQRGTSLTIQCQVDSQVTMMFWYRQQPGQSLTLIATANQGSEATYESGFVIDKFPISRPNLTFSTLTVSNMSPEDSSIYLCSVPGQANYGYTFGSGTRLTVV.

The chain is built from TRBV3-1 and TRBJ2-1; D uncertain. Germline V gene lookup returns CDR1 LGHDT and CDR2 YNNKEL (reference sequence). This CDR3 has 14 amino acids. V gave up 8 bases and J gave up 5 bases, with 16 bases separating them. As DNA, the CDR3 is TGTGCCAGCGCCATACGACCCCAAAACAATGAGCAGTTCTTC. It codes for CASAIRPQNNEQFF.

This clonotype was seen a handful of times. The chain has TRBV4-3 and TRBJ2-7, with 7 bases lining up with TRBD2. The V segment lost 1 base and the J segment 4 bases; nucleotides outside the gene matches: 1. The germline CDR1 and CDR2 sequences are LGHNA and YSLEER. The CDR3 covers 13 residues. The CDR3 is CASSQASGYEQYF. The CDR3 DNA reads as TGCGCCAGCAGCCAAGCTAGCGGATACGAGCAGTACTTC.

Only a few counts were recorded for this clonotype. The rearrangement links TRBV5-1 to TRBJ2-1; D ambiguous. CDR1 is SGHRS, CDR2 YFSETQ, per germline. The CDR3 is 15 residues long. Trimming removed 2 bases from V and 4 bases from J, with 13 bases in between. The CDR3 is CASSLTPSDYNEQFF. CDR3 DNA sequence: TGCGCCAGCAGCTTAACCCCCTCCGATTACAATGAGCAGTTCTTC.

The chain is built from TRBV20-1 and TRBJ2-1; either TRBD1 or TRBD2 may fit D (6 bases each). CDR3 length equals 17 residues. Between the trimmed V and J ends, which lost 5 bases and 12 bases, there was a span of 32 bases. Germline V gene data show CDR1 as DFQATT and CDR2 as SNEGSKA (reference sequence). The DNA for the CDR3 is TGCAGTGCTGCAGCGACAGGTCCGGCGGGACCAGGAATTGGGCAGTTCTTC. Translated: CSAAATGPAGPGIGQFF.

This clonotype was detected only a few times. The chain uses TRBV12-5 and TRBJ2-5; D not resolved. The J call may not be correct, given that the DNA end is closer to TRBJ2-7. This CDR3 is 12 amino acids long. The germline CDR1 and CDR2 sequences are LGHNT and FRNRAP. The CDR3 loop is CASGSLTDEQYF. CDR3 nucleotides: TGTGCTAGTGGTTCGCTAACAGACGAGCAGTACTTC.

CDR3 sequence: CASSGGEATQYF. In DNA, the CDR3 is TGTGCCAGCAGTGGGGGTGAGGCGACCCAGTACTTC. V usage is TRBV12-3 or TRBV12-4 and J usage is TRBJ2-7; tentatively, D is TRBD1 or TRBD2 (5 bases each). Judging by the DNA end, TRBJ2-5 fits better; the J call may be wrong. The CDR3 is 12 amino acids.

This clonotype was detected a few times. This chain links TRBV20-1 with TRBJ2-3, with D uncertain. CDR3 length equals 14 residues. The V end was cut by 0 bases, the J end by 3 bases, with 10 bases between. The germline gives CDR1 DFQATT, CDR2 SNEGSKA (reference sequence). This CDR3 reads CSARDPRPTDTQYF. CDR3 nucleotide sequence: TGCAGTGCTAGAGATCCCAGGCCAACAGATACGCAGTATTTT.

In regard to this clonotype: Being one base from a much bigger clone, this may be a read error. The V gene is TRBV7-2, the J gene TRBJ2-5, with 7 bases matching TRBD1. The CDR3 is 13 amino acids. CDR1 and CDR2 (germline): SGHTA, FQGNSA. The CDR3 here is CASSWDSQEAQYF. CDR3 in DNA: TGTGCCAGCAGCTGGGACAGCCAAGAGGCCCAGTACTTC.

At least ten counts were recorded for this clonotype. The CDR3 is CSVGDTEAFF. The CDR3 bases are TGCAGCGTGGGGGACACTGAAGCTTTCTTT. The V gene is TRBV29-1, the J gene TRBJ1-1; TRBD1 is a possible D gene (5 bases). The germline V gene encodes CDR1 SQVTM and CDR2 ANQGSEA. V was clipped by 6 bases and J by 3 bases, with 5 bases between them. The CDR3 runs to 10 residues.

The chain employs TRBV6-5 and TRBJ2-4; D remains ambiguous. The end of the DNA is better explained by TRBJ2-7, so the J call may be wrong. This CDR3 has 12 residues. Per germline, CDR1 MNHEY and CDR2 SVGAGI. The CDR3 DNA reads TGTGCCAGCGCCCCCGAGGCCTACGAGCAGTACTTC. Translating gives CASAPEAYEQYF.

About this clonotype itself: The junction and the germline gene differ at one end; a read error may be behind it. V is TRBV15 and J is TRBJ2-1; either TRBD1 or TRBD2 may supply D (5 bases each). Germline values: CDR1 LNHNV, CDR2 YYDKDF (reference sequence). CDR3 size: 19 residues. The CDR3 nucleotides are TGTGCCACCAGCAAATTGAGGGGTCTTTCCACCAGCTCCTACAATGAACAGTTCTTC. It encodes CATSKLRGLSTSSYNEQFF.

The rearrangement links TRBV24-1 to TRBJ1-2; 8 bases align to TRBD1. Germline CDR1 KGHDR, CDR2 SFDVKD. This CDR3 spans 13 amino acids. After removal of 6 bases from V and 6 bases from J, the junction contained 5 bases not matched to a gene. CDR3: CATSRTGRDGYTF. The CDR3 DNA reads as TGTGCCACCAGTAGGACAGGGCGGGATGGCTACACCTTC.

The V call is TRBV5-1, the J call TRBJ2-3; D is ambiguous. Germline V gives CDR1 SGHRS, CDR2 YFSETQ. V was pared by 2 bases and J by 1 base, with 11 bases between. CDR3 length: 15 amino acids. CDR3 nucleotides: TGCGCCAGCAGCTTCGCCGTCTCCCGCACAGATACGCAGTATTTT. Its protein product is CASSFAVSRTDTQYF.

This rearrangement joins TRBV3-1 to TRBJ2-3, with a possible D match to TRBD2 (5 bases). The CDR3 length is 13 residues. Trimming removed 4 bases from V and 9 bases from J, with 14 bases in between. The germline gives CDR1 LGHDT, CDR2 YNNKEL (reference sequence). The CDR3 nucleotides are TGTGCCAGCAGCCCCACTACGGGGAGAACGCAGTATTTT. It specifies CASSPTTGRTQYF.